Shown below are 31 T cell receptor beta chains from a single sample sequenced in a study of sequential checkpoint blockade in melanoma. Stated treatment: randomized to nivolumab then ipilimumab (arm A) or the reverse (arm B). This table comes from immunoSEQ multiplex PCR, and its TCRdb copy is limited to in-frame clones, with some not included. The sample comprises some 26,000 clones, 75% to 80% of which are singletons, and around 23% rests with the top ten. Here the sequenced sample was CD8+ T cells sorted from blood (inferred from file names), taken from a patient given nivolumab and ipilimumab in sequence. The receptor source for this set is a human donor with melanoma.

This clone was counted once. The rearrangement links TRBV30 to TRBJ2-1; no reliable D call. Germline CDR1 reads GTSNPN; CDR2 reads SVGIG (reference sequence). Trimming left V 3 bases short and J 5 bases short, with 8 bases between. CDR3 size: 12 residues. The chain's CDR3 is CAWRPENNEQFF. CDR3 DNA sequence: TGTGCCTGGAGGCCTGAGAACAATGAGCAGTTCTTC.

The chain uses TRBV15 and TRBJ2-3; D possibly corresponds to TRBD2 (5 bases). V dropped 2 bases and J dropped 6 bases, with 18 bases sitting between them. The CDR3 has 16 residues. The germline CDR1 and CDR2 sequences are LNHNV and YYDKDF (reference sequence). CDR3 amino acids: CATSRQPVGSGDTQYF. The CDR3 DNA is TGTGCCACCAGCAGACAACCCGTGGGCTCGGGGGATACGCAGTATTTT.

The chain couples TRBV9 to TRBJ2-5; 8 bases fit TRBD2. The length of the CDR3 is 15 residues. The V gene end was trimmed by 0 bases and the J gene end by 5 bases; junction bases not matched to a gene: 6. Germline values: CDR1 SGDLS, CDR2 YYNGEE. The CDR3 nucleotides are TGTGCCAGCAGCGTAGGAGCGTCGGGGGGGGAGACCCAGTACTTC. Translation gives CASSVGASGGETQYF.

The count of this clone is one. This chain connects TRBV4-3 to TRBJ2-1; a weak D match, TRBD2 (5 bases). V lost 0 bases and J 3 bases, leaving 12 bases between the germline ends. The CDR3 has 16 amino acids. From germline, CDR1 is LGHNA and CDR2 YSLEER. The chain's CDR3 is CASSQDRAVGYNEQFF. CDR3 in DNA: TGCGCCAGCAGCCAAGATCGAGCGGTGGGCTACAATGAGCAGTTCTTC.

The rearrangement links TRBV7-9 to TRBJ1-5, with unresolved D. Germline V gene lookup returns CDR1 SEHNR and CDR2 FQNEAQ (reference sequence). Trimming cost V 2 bases and J 4 bases, with 3 bases left between them. The CDR3 totals 12 residues. CDR3 in DNA: TGTGCCAGCAGCTTACTTAATCAGCCCCAGCATTTT. Translated, it gives CASSLLNQPQHF.

By proportion, this clone is medium-sized. The genes are TRBV9 and TRBJ2-7; 10 nucleotides line up with TRBD2. This CDR3 has 17 residues. Looked up from germline, CDR1 is SGDLS and CDR2 is YYNGEE. Losses at the gene ends were 0 bases for V and 2 bases for J; bases not matched to a gene: 8. CDR3 nucleotides: TGTGCCAGCAGCGTAGGGGACGGTCTAGCGGGAGCCTACGAGCAGTACTTC. Translated: CASSVGDGLAGAYEQYF.

The chain carries TRBV11-2 and TRBJ1-3, with a tentative D call TRBD1 (6 bases). CDR3 length equals 17 residues. Germline V CDR1 and CDR2: SGHAT, FQNNGV. Trimming pared 3 bases from V and 0 bases from J, leaving 15 bases between. Here the CDR3 DNA reads TGTGCCAGCAGCTTGGCGTGGGGGCGTTCCTCTGGAAACACCATATATTTT. The encoded protein is CASSLAWGRSSGNTIYF.

This chain links TRBV30 with TRBJ2-7; 8 bases are shared with TRBD2. Trimming at V came to 0 bases and at J to 7 bases, leaving 5 bases not matched to a gene. Germline CDR1 and CDR2: GTSNPN and SVGIG (reference sequence). The CDR3 totals 13 residues. The CDR3 region has the DNA TGTGCCTGGAGTGTCAGCGGGAGCAGTGAGCAGTACTTC. Translating gives CAWSVSGSSEQYF.

This chain joins TRBV20-1 and TRBJ2-1; D might be TRBD1 (6 bases). Trimming cost V 6 bases and J 7 bases, with 10 bases left between them. Looked up from germline, CDR1 is DFQATT and CDR2 is SNEGSKA (reference sequence). The CDR3 sequence is 11 residues long. CDR3 bases: TGCAGTGCGAGACAGGCAAATGAGCAGTTCTTC. As protein: CSARQANEQFF.

The chain links TRBV6-1 to TRBJ1-1; perhaps TRBD1 as D (6 bases). This CDR3 is built from 15 residues. Germline V lookup: CDR1 MNHNS, CDR2 SASEGT. V was pared by 5 bases and J by 1 base, with 14 bases between. The CDR3 coding sequence is TGTGCCAGCAGTAAATCCGGGACACCGAACACTGAAGCTTTCTTT. It specifies CASSKSGTPNTEAFF.

The genes are TRBV7-8 and TRBJ1-2; the D is unclear. Germline V gene sequence: CDR1 SGHVS, CDR2 FQNEAQ. The germline V and J ends were trimmed by 1 base and 8 bases, with 14 bases remaining between them. The CDR3 runs 14 residues. The CDR3 region is CASSLVIETTGYTF. CDR3 DNA sequence: TGTGCCAGCAGCTTAGTGATCGAGACAACGGGCTACACCTTC. Variable domain in full (rest from reference TRBV7-8 and TRBJ1-2): GAGVSQSPRYKVAKRGQDVALRCDPISGHVSLFWYQQALGQGPEFLTYFQNEAQLDKSGLPSDRFFAERPEGSVSTLKIQRTQQEDSAVYLCASSLVIETTGYTFGSGTRLTVV.

V and J are TRBV2 and TRBJ2-7; TRBD1 aligns across 10 bases. V was pared by 4 bases and J by 2 bases, with 14 bases of the junction left unmatched. Germline V gives CDR1 SNHLY, CDR2 FYNNEI. The CDR3 sequence is 18 residues long. CDR3 amino acids: CASSGLDRGPFRPYEQYF. CDR3 DNA sequence: TGTGCCAGCAGTGGTCTAGACAGGGGGCCGTTTAGGCCCTACGAGCAGTACTTC.

This clone showed up just a few times. The chain employs TRBV5-8 and TRBJ2-1; 13 bases match TRBD2. CDR3 size: 16 residues. Germline V gene sequence: CDR1 SGHTS, CDR2 YDEGEE. Trimming cost V 0 bases and J 5 bases; bases outside gene matches: 2. The CDR3 here is CASSLDGTSGDNEQFF. In DNA form, the CDR3 reads TGTGCCAGCAGCTTGGACGGGACTAGCGGGGACAATGAGCAGTTCTTC.

This clone was observed a single time. V usage is TRBV6-1 and J usage is TRBJ2-7, with TRBD1 identical over 11 bases. CDR3 length: 13 amino acids. The ends lost 8 bases at V and 3 bases at J; junction bases unmatched: 3. Germline V lookup: CDR1 MNHNS, CDR2 SASEGT. The CDR3 loop reads CASGGTGGYEQYF. DNA of the CDR3: TGTGCCAGCGGAGGGACAGGGGGCTACGAGCAGTACTTC.

This clone came up once. CDR3 nucleotide sequence: TGCGCCAGCAGCCAAGAAGGGGGCCGGACGCGGAACACTGAAGCTTTCTTT. Protein product: CASSQEGGRTRNTEAFF. This chain uses TRBV4-3 with TRBJ1-1; 7 nucleotides line up with TRBD1. The ends lost 0 bases at V and 1 base at J; junction bases unmatched: 8. This CDR3 spans 17 amino acids. Per germline, CDR1 LGHNA and CDR2 YSLEER.

In this sample, this clone turned up a few times. J is TRBJ2-7 and V is TRBV15; D remains unclear. V was clipped by 5 bases and J by 1 base, with 9 bases between them. The germline V gene has CDR1 LNHNV and CDR2 YYDKDF (reference sequence). There are 13 residues in the CDR3. CDR3 region: CATSLTGSYEQYF. CDR3 DNA sequence: TGTGCCACCAGCTTGACGGGTTCCTACGAGCAGTACTTC.

The rearrangement uses TRBV7-9 and TRBJ1-1; 9 nucleotides match TRBD1. The CDR3 extends over 15 amino acids. Germline loops: CDR1 SEHNR, CDR2 FQNEAQ (reference sequence). After removal of 4 bases from V and 0 bases from J, the junction contained 3 bases not matched to a gene. The CDR3 reads CASSSTGGLNTEAFF. In DNA, the CDR3 is TGTGCCAGCAGCTCCACAGGGGGCCTGAACACTGAAGCTTTCTTT.

The J gene is TRBJ2-3, the V gene TRBV11-1; 7 positions match TRBD1. In germline, CDR1 is SGHAT, CDR2 FQDESV (reference sequence). The CDR3 totals 15 residues. Trimming cost V 1 base and J 3 bases; bases outside gene matches: 4. The CDR3: CASSLEGGGTDTQYF. The CDR3, as DNA: TGTGCCAGCAGCTTAGAAGGGGGCGGGACAGATACGCAGTATTTT.

The sample holds a few counts of this clone. This chain connects TRBV5-8 to TRBJ1-1, with a tentative D call TRBD1 (5 bases). The length of the CDR3 is 14 residues. Between the trimmed V and J ends, which lost 5 bases and 2 bases, there was a span of 13 bases. Germline lookup yields CDR1 SGHTS and CDR2 YDEGEE. The CDR3 DNA sequence: TGTGCCAGCAGTCAAGGACATCTCAACACTGAAGCTTTCTTT. Translated: CASSQGHLNTEAFF.

The CDR3: CASSLRGVWGKLFF. The CDR3, as DNA: TGTGCCAGCAGTTTAAGGGGCGTCTGGGGAAAACTGTTTTTT. The chain links TRBV27 to TRBJ1-4, with D perhaps TRBD1 (5 bases). The germline V gene has CDR1 MNHEY and CDR2 SMNVEV (reference sequence). The ends were cut back, 2 bases at V and 10 bases at J, with 14 bases in the middle. This CDR3 spans 14 amino acids.

This clone was observed a few times. V gene TRBV19 combines with J gene TRBJ1-3, with D possibly matching TRBD1 (5 bases). Per germline, CDR1 LNHDA and CDR2 SQIVND (reference sequence). The CDR3 spans 14 residues. The germline V and J ends were trimmed by 10 bases and 0 bases, with 13 bases remaining between them. The CDR3 nucleotides read TGTGCCACCGAAGGACAAAACTCTGGAAACACCATATATTTT. Amino acids: CATEGQNSGNTIYF.

This clone was counted once. The chain carries TRBV7-9 and TRBJ2-1; D not certain. The CDR3 covers 16 residues. Trimming cost V 1 base and J 0 bases, with 10 bases left between them. Germline V CDR1 and CDR2: SEHNR, FQNEAQ (reference sequence). CDR3 bases: TGTGCCAGCAGCTTAGTCGAGAGGCGCTCCTACAATGAGCAGTTCTTC. This translates into CASSLVERRSYNEQFF.

The rearrangement joins TRBV5-1 to TRBJ2-7; 7 positions match TRBD2. Germline V gene sequence: CDR1 SGHRS, CDR2 YFSETQ. After removal of 7 bases from V and 5 bases from J, the junction contained 6 bases not matched to a gene. This CDR3 is built from 12 residues. The chain's CDR3 is CASYSRGDEQYF. The CDR3 DNA reads TGCGCCAGCTATTCACGGGGGGACGAGCAGTACTTC.

The chain has TRBV11-2 and TRBJ2-7; D remains unclear. Trimming shortened V by 6 bases and J by 0 bases, and 12 bases separated the two germline ends. Germline values: CDR1 SGHAT, CDR2 FQNNGV. The CDR3 contains 14 residues. CDR3 residues: CASRPEFLSYEQYF. For the CDR3, the DNA is TGTGCCAGCAGGCCCGAGTTCCTCTCCTACGAGCAGTACTTC.

This chain joins TRBV18 and TRBJ1-5; TRBD1 matches 8 bases. V shed 2 bases, J shed 5 bases, and the junction held 14 bases outside the gene matches. Germline V gives CDR1 KGHSH, CDR2 LQKENI. The length of the CDR3 is 18 residues. This CDR3 reads CASSPVLVGQGTDQPQHF. The CDR3, as DNA: TGTGCCAGCTCACCAGTTCTTGTTGGACAGGGTACTGATCAGCCCCAGCATTTT.

This clone was seen only once. This chain's CDR3 is CSVEDRQSWGGYTF. For the CDR3, the DNA is TGCAGCGTTGAAGATCGACAGTCGTGGGGTGGCTACACCTTC. The chain uses TRBV29-1 and TRBJ1-2; D might be TRBD1 (5 bases). This CDR3 has 14 residues. V lost 0 bases to trimming and J lost 7 bases, with 15 bases between them. From germline, CDR1 is SQVTM and CDR2 ANQGSEA. Using reference TRBV29-1 and TRBJ1-2 for the parts outside the CDR3, the full variable domain is SAVISQKPSRDICQRGTSLTIQCQVDSQVTMMFWYRQQPGQSLTLIATANQGSEATYESGFVIDKFPISRPNLTFSTLTVSNMSPEDSSIYLCSVEDRQSWGGYTFGSGTRLTVV.

This chain connects TRBV27 to TRBJ1-1; 8 bases map to TRBD1. Per the germline V gene, CDR1 is MNHEY and CDR2 is SMNVEV (reference sequence). With V trimmed by 4 bases and J by 7 bases, 11 bases remained unmatched. The length of the CDR3 is 15 residues. The CDR3 DNA is TGTGCCAGCAGTTCCAGGGGGCTGGGGGCGGGTGAAGCTTTCTTT. Translation: CASSSRGLGAGEAFF.

The chain links TRBV19 to TRBJ2-5; D possibly corresponds to TRBD1 (6 bases). V lost 6 bases to trimming and J lost 5 bases, with 10 bases between them. Germline V CDR1 and CDR2: LNHDA, SQIVND (reference sequence). This CDR3 region has 12 residues. CDR3 sequence reads: CASRRGSETQYF. The CDR3 DNA follows: TGTGCCAGTAGAAGGGGGAGCGAGACCCAGTACTTC.

The V gene is TRBV13, the J gene TRBJ2-5, with D possibly being TRBD1 (7 bases). The J call is doubtful: the DNA matches TRBJ2-7 better. Germline values: CDR1 PRHDT, CDR2 FYEKMQ (reference sequence). This CDR3 is 18 amino acids long. The DNA of the CDR3 is TGTGCCAGCAGCTCCCTAGGAGGGGTGAACAGGGGTCTATACGAGCAGTACTTC. Translation gives CASSSLGGVNRGLYEQYF.

A single count supports this clone. V gene TRBV6-5 combines with J gene TRBJ1-5, with 10 bases that match TRBD1. The germline V gene has CDR1 MNHEY and CDR2 SVGAGI. V shed 6 bases, J shed 7 bases, and the junction held 6 bases outside the gene matches. CDR3 length equals 14 residues. CDR3 residues: CASRPGTGVQPQHF. CDR3 coding DNA: TGTGCCAGCAGACCCGGGACAGGGGTGCAGCCCCAGCATTTT.

This chain uses TRBV15 with TRBJ2-4; TRBD2 matches at 10 bases. This CDR3 is built from 20 residues. The V gene end was trimmed by 0 bases and the J gene end by 3 bases; junction bases not matched to a gene: 14. Germline lookup yields CDR1 LNHNV and CDR2 YYDKDF (reference sequence). CDR3 region: CATSREVFLAGVSDKNIQYF. Written as DNA, the CDR3 is TGTGCCACCAGCAGAGAGGTTTTCCTAGCGGGGGTTTCTGACAAAAACATTCAGTACTTC.